The entry below describes one T cell receptor beta chain. Per the original data handling: Reference gene primer amplification yielded estimated nucleated cell counts. Data came from immunoSEQ multiplex PCR; TCRdb stores just in-frame clones and leaves some out. For V, J and clone size, that table is used; D and trimming come from the DNA. The table lists tens of thousands of clones, roughly 84% of them singletons. The data belong to a study of blood T cell repertoires in COVID-19. Turning to the study itself: Researchers got acute and convalescent COVID-19 samples from the United States, Italy and Spain. T cells, B-cell-depleted T cells, or PBMCs supplied cDNA or gDNA.

Germline CDR1 is SGHTA and CDR2 is FQGNSA. The length of the CDR3 is 17 residues. The V and J ends lost 5 bases and 0 bases respectively, with 16 bases between them. Sequencing was performed on peripheral blood. The chain carries TRBV7-2 and TRBJ2-2, with D hard to call. This TCR was sampled from a man older than 75 in a cohort sampled during active COVID-19. Written as DNA, the CDR3 is TGTGCCAGCAGCCCCAGTAACATAAGATCGAACACCGGGGAGCTGTTTTTT. It translates to CASSPSNIRSNTGELFF.